This T cell receptor (delta chain) was documented in a study of gamma-delta T cells after stem cell transplantation (dated by TCRdb to the mid-2010s). The library was prepared using RT-PCR. These reads were obtained on an Illumina MiSeq. TCRdb processed the public reads again with the CATT caller, after which rows with matching DNA were combined. The sample yields about 2,900 delta-chain clones; 30% were counted once. In total, the top ten clones hold roughly 25% of the sample. The CDR1 and CDR2 encoded by the germline V gene are GEAIGNYY and EKD. The V end gives up 0 bases and the J end 0 bases, leaving 7 bases in the junction not matched to a gene. The CDR3 goes from the cysteine to the phenylalanine over 20 residues. Just CDR3 DNA is preserved here, 60 bases in frame from base 1. As to this clone: The clone's antigen remains unknown. There are no base qualities to consult, and no much larger clone falls within one base.

Here the chain combines TRDV2 and TRDJ3; 10 bases in the junction line up with TRDD3. The receptor comes from a human donor. It is not recorded whose cells these are; they may come from a transplant donor. The specimen was gamma-delta T cells. The CDR3 protein sequence reads: CACDTVGGYAGSWDTRQMFF. The sequenced DNA is TGTGCCTGTGACACCGTGGGGGGATACGCGGGCTCCTGGGACACCCGACAGATGTTTTTC.